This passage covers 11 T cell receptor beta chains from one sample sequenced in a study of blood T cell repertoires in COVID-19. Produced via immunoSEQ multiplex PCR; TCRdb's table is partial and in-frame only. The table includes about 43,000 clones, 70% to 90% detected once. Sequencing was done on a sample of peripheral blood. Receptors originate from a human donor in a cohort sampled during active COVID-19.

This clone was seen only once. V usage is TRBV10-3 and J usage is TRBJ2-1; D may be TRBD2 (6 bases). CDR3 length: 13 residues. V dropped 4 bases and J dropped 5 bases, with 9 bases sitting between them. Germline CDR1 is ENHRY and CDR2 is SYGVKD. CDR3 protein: CAISGGLNNEQFF. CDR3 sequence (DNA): TGTGCCATCAGTGGGGGACTCAACAATGAGCAGTTCTTC.

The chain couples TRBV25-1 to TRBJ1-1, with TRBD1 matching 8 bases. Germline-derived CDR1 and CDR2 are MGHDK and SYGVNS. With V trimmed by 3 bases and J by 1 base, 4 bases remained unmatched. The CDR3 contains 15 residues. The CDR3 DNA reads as TGTGCCAGCAGTGAGACAGGGGCACAGAACACTGAAGCTTTCTTT. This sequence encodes CASSETGAQNTEAFF.

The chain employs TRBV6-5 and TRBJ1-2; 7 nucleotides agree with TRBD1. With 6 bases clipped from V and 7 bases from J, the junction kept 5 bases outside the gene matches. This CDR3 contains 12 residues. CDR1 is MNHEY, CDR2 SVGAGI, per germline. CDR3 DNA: TGTGCCAGCAGACTGAGACAGGGTGGCTACACCTTC. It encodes CASRLRQGGYTF.

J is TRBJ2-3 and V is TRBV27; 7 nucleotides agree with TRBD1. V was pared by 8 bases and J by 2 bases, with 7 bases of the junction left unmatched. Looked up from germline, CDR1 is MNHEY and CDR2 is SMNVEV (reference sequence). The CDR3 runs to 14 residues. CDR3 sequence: CASGTASYTDTQYF. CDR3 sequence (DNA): TGTGCCAGCGGGACAGCGTCTTACACAGATACGCAGTATTTT.

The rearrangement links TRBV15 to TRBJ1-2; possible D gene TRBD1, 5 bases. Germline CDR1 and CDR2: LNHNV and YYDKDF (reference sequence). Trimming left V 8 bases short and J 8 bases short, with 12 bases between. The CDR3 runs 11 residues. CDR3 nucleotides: TGTGCCACCTGGGGCCCTGGAGGCTACACCTTC. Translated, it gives CATWGPGGYTF.

The CDR3 loop is CASTEGQGTYEQYF. DNA for the CDR3: TGTGCCAGCACCGAAGGGCAGGGCACCTACGAGCAGTACTTC. The chain uses TRBV9 and TRBJ2-7, with D maybe TRBD1 (5 bases). From germline, CDR1 is SGDLS and CDR2 YYNGEE. V was pared by 6 bases and J by 2 bases, with 15 bases between. The CDR3 contains 14 residues.

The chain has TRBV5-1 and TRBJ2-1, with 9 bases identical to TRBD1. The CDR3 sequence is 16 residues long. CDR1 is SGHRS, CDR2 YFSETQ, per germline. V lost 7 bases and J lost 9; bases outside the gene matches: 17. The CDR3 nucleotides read TGCGCCAGCGGACCCTCCCCCGGGACAGGGATACGTGAGCAGTTCTTC. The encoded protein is CASGPSPGTGIREQFF.

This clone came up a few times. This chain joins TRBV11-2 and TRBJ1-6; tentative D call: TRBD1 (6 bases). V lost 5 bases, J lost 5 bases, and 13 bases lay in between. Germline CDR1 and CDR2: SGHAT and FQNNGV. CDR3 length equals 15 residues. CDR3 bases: TGTGCCAGCAGCCTAGGAGGACAGAATAATTCACCCCTCCACTTT. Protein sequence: CASSLGGQNNSPLHF.

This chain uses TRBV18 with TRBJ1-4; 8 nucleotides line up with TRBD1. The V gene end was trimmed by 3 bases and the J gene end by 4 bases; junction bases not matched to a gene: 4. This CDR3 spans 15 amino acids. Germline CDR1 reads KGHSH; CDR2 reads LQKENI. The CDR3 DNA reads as TGTGCCAGCTCACCCCTGGACAGGGATAATGAAAAACTGTTTTTT. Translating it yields CASSPLDRDNEKLFF. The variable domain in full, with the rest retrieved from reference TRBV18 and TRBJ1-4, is NAGVMQNPRHLVRRRGQEARLRCSPMKGHSHVYWYRQLPEEGLKFMVYLQKENIIDESGMPKERFSAEFPKEGPSILRIQQVVRGDSAAYFCASSPLDRDNEKLFFGSGTQLSVL.

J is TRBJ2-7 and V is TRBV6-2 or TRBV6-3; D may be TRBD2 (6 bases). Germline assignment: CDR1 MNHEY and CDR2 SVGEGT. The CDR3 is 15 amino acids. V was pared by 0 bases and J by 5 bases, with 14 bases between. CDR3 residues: CASSYSRGGNHEQYF. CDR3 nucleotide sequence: TGTGCCAGCAGTTACTCGAGAGGAGGGAACCACGAGCAGTACTTC.

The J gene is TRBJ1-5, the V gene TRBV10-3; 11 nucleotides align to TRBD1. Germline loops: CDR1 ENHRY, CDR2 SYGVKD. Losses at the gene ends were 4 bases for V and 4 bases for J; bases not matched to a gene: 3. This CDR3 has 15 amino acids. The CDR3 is CAISGDRGSNQPQHF. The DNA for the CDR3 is TGTGCCATCAGTGGGGACAGGGGGAGTAATCAGCCCCAGCATTTT.